This TCR beta chain originates from a study of T cell responses to AZD1222 COVID-19 vaccine. Study outcomes and limitations: Donors in the cohort were predominantly white British and more often female, and clonal diversity was possibly underestimated. Only 6 or 7 AZD1222 recipients tested seropositive at baseline.

The CDR3 consists of 16 residues. J lost 4 bases, V lost 5 bases, and 5 bases had no gene match. CDR1 SEHNR and CDR2 FQNEAQ come from the germline V gene (reference sequence). A remark on this clone: Its antigen is unknown.

TCRdb's copy holds only in-frame clones and misses some; the assay was immunoSEQ multiplex PCR. The sample records about 150,000 clones, about 88% being singletons. The chain couples TRBV7-9 to TRBJ2-2; 12 nucleotides match TRBD1. The source material was peripheral blood, sampled after recovery from COVID-19. This TCR was recovered from an adult who had recovered from COVID-19. The CDR3 DNA reads TGTGCCAGCAGCCAGGGACAGGGGGCGACCACCGGGGAGCTGTTTTTT. Translation: CASSQGQGATTGELFF.